This T cell receptor beta chain stems from a study of T cells in Graves' hyperthyroidism and ophthalmopathy. The source material, RNA transcripts, was used to amplify TCR beta CDR3 regions. Using the HTBI primer set, a first-round RT-PCR was run on the TCR CDR3. TCRdb passed the multiplex PCR reads through MiXCR, listing each CDR3 protein once. The profile covers about 480,000 distinct CDR3 sequences, with approximately 15% appearing a single time and 15% to 20% taken by the ten largest. Study findings and constraints: Most clonotypes expanded in thyroid above 0.001 were likewise present in blood.

On this clonotype: Antigen unknown.

Diagnoses used clinical symptoms, serum thyroxine and TRAb, thyroid ultrasound and orbital computed tomography. Trimming removed 1 base from V and 1 base from J, with 9 bases in between. Germline V gives CDR1 MNHNS, CDR2 SASEGT. This CDR3 has 15 amino acids. The receptor comes from a woman aged 18-29 years with Graves' hyperthyroidism. The chain is built from TRBV6-1 and TRBJ2-3; D remains ambiguous. Material for sequencing was blood. The CDR3 loop reads CASSEVGARTDTQYF. The DNA for the CDR3 is TGTGCCAGCAGTGAAGTTGGAGCGCGCACAGATACGCAGTATTTT.